The 31 T cell receptor beta chains below were found in one sample sequenced in a study of blood T cell repertoires in COVID-19. TCRdb's table, derived via immunoSEQ multiplex PCR, lists solely in-frame clones and lacks some. The sample holds about 270,000 clones; 70% to 90% are singletons and the top ten take 0.75% to 1%. The sequenced sample consisted of PBMCs or T cells enriched from blood (not recorded which). Receptors were obtained from a young woman who had recovered from COVID-19.

This clone was seen more than once but under ten times. The chain links TRBV18 to TRBJ2-1, with 14 bases that match TRBD2. The CDR3 has 18 residues. With 3 bases clipped from V and 7 bases from J, the junction kept 11 bases outside the gene matches. Germline assignment: CDR1 KGHSH and CDR2 LQKENI. CDR3 in amino acids: CASSPPGLAGGLKNEQFF. The CDR3 DNA is TGTGCCAGCTCACCCCCCGGACTAGCGGGAGGCCTGAAGAATGAGCAGTTCTTC.

This chain uses TRBV27 with TRBJ2-3; D possibly corresponds to TRBD1 (6 bases). CDR1 is MNHEY, CDR2 SMNVEV, per germline (reference sequence). CDR3 length equals 16 residues. Between the trimmed V and J ends, which lost 5 bases and 7 bases, there was a span of 22 bases. DNA of the CDR3: TGTGCCAGCAGTCCGTTTACAGGGCGACGGACTTATACGCAGTATTTT. Its translation is CASSPFTGRRTYTQYF.

The V gene is TRBV3-1 (or the pseudogene TRBV3-2), the J gene TRBJ1-4; 8 positions agree with TRBD1. Per germline, CDR1 LGHDT and CDR2 YNNKEL (reference sequence). The CDR3 runs to 16 residues. The trim removed 2 bases at V and 3 bases at J, leaving 5 bases unmatched. In DNA, the CDR3 is TGTGCCAGCAGCCAATTCAGGGGGCTGGCTAATGAAAAACTGTTTTTT. The encoded protein is CASSQFRGLANEKLFF.

V gene TRBV7-9 combines with J gene TRBJ2-1; D is possibly TRBD1 (6 bases). V was shortened by 2 bases and J by 4 bases, with 12 bases between the two germline ends. Germline V CDR1 and CDR2: SEHNR, FQNEAQ (reference sequence). This CDR3 is 15 amino acids long. The CDR3 region has the DNA TGTGCCAGCAGCTTACCAGGGGCCCAGTACAATGAGCAGTTCTTC. Translated: CASSLPGAQYNEQFF.

The chain has TRBV28 and TRBJ1-2; 7 bases align to TRBD1. Germline assignment: CDR1 MDHEN and CDR2 SYDVKM. The CDR3 is 12 amino acids. The junction had 7 bases not matched to a gene; V was cut back by 10 bases and J by 5 bases. CDR3 region: CANRDSLYGYTF. CDR3 in DNA: TGTGCCAACCGGGACAGTCTTTATGGCTACACCTTC.

The chain uses TRBV11-3 and TRBJ1-2, with D uncertain. Germline CDR1 reads SGHNT; CDR2 reads YENEEA. Trimming shortened V by 0 bases and J by 4 bases, and 21 bases separated the two germline ends. CDR3 size: 18 residues. CDR3 sequence reads: CASSLEGPGIPTSYGYTF. CDR3 DNA sequence: TGTGCCAGCAGCTTAGAGGGCCCCGGGATCCCAACCTCCTATGGCTACACCTTC.

The chain recombines TRBV11-2 with TRBJ2-1, with 8 bases aligning to TRBD2. Trimming removed 1 base from V and 9 bases from J; junction bases left unmatched: 14. This CDR3 region has 17 residues. Germline CDR1 SGHAT, CDR2 FQNNGV. The CDR3 region has the DNA TGTGCCAGCAGCTTAGTAGCGGGATTACAATACTTCGGTGAGCAGTTCTTC. Encoded protein: CASSLVAGLQYFGEQFF.

The chain combines TRBV5-1 with TRBJ1-1; D might be TRBD1 (6 bases). V was cut by 3 bases and J by 2 bases, with 14 bases left in between. CDR1 SGHRS and CDR2 YFSETQ come from the germline V gene. This CDR3 contains 15 residues. DNA of the CDR3: TGCGCCAGCAGCTCCGGGGGGGCCGATAACACTGAAGCTTTCTTT. Protein sequence: CASSSGGADNTEAFF.

This sequence joins TRBV10-3 and TRBJ2-1, with 7 bases lining up with TRBD1. This CDR3 has 15 amino acids. CDR1 is ENHRY and CDR2 is SYGVKD in the germline V gene. V lost 4 bases and J lost 4; bases outside the gene matches: 7. The CDR3: CAISANRDSYNEQFF. CDR3 sequence (DNA): TGTGCCATCAGTGCGAACCGGGACAGTTACAATGAGCAGTTCTTC.

The chain carries TRBV6-5 and TRBJ2-7, with a possible D match to TRBD2 (6 bases). The V gene lost 10 bases and the J gene lost 2 bases, with 15 bases spanning the gap. Germline CDR1 and CDR2: MNHEY and SVGAGI. This CDR3 contains 13 residues. The CDR3: CATYLAGTYEQYF. CDR3 DNA sequence: TGTGCCACCTATCTGGCGGGGACCTACGAGCAGTACTTC.

The chain recombines TRBV25-1 with TRBJ1-1, with D perhaps TRBD1 (5 bases). In germline, CDR1 is MGHDK, CDR2 SYGVNS. This CDR3 has 12 residues. The germline V and J ends were trimmed by 6 bases and 6 bases, with 11 bases remaining between them. The CDR3 reads CASRGLYAEAFF. In nucleotides, the CDR3 is TGTGCCAGCAGGGGACTTTATGCTGAAGCTTTCTTT. Filled out from reference TRBV25-1 and TRBJ1-1, the complete variable domain reads EADIYQTPRYLVIGTGKKITLECSQTMGHDKMYWYQQDPGMELHLIHYSYGVNSTEKGDLSSESTVSRIRTEHFPLTLESARPSHTSQYLCASRGLYAEAFFGQGTRLTVV.

The rearrangement links TRBV11-1 to TRBJ1-1; D is unclear. Trimming pared 8 bases from V and 4 bases from J, leaving 11 bases between. Germline lookup yields CDR1 SGHAT and CDR2 FQDESV (reference sequence). This CDR3 comprises 12 residues. The CDR3 DNA reads TGTGCCAGCTCTACGCTAGGCACTGAAGCTTTCTTT. Translated: CASSTLGTEAFF.

The gene calls are TRBV4-1 and TRBJ1-1, with 7 nucleotides matching TRBD1. Unmatched junction bases numbered 2, after V lost 1 base and J lost 3 bases. This CDR3 is 14 amino acids long. Germline loops: CDR1 MGHRA, CDR2 YSYEKL. CDR3 nucleotides: TGCGCCAGCAGCCAAGGCGACAGGGACACTGAAGCTTTCTTT. Amino acid sequence: CASSQGDRDTEAFF.

V and J are TRBV28 and TRBJ1-2, with D possibly TRBD1 on 5 matching bases. The CDR3 runs to 15 residues. V lost 2 bases to trimming and J lost 7 bases, with 17 bases between them. Per germline, CDR1 MDHEN and CDR2 SYDVKM. DNA of the CDR3: TGTGCCAGCAGTTTACAGGGTTGGGGCTCCGCTGGCTACACCTTC. This encodes CASSLQGWGSAGYTF.

The chain employs TRBV10-1 and TRBJ2-3; D is undetermined. CDR3 length: 16 residues. Germline CDR1 WNHNN, CDR2 SYGVQD (reference sequence). V lost 8 bases and J 0 bases, leaving 18 bases between the germline ends. CDR3: CASEIALAESTDTQYF. CDR3 sequence (DNA): TGCGCCAGCGAAATTGCCCTTGCGGAGAGCACAGATACGCAGTATTTT.

The CDR3 loop is CASSLREGLPSEEQYF. CDR3 nucleotide sequence: TGTGCCAGCAGCTTGCGGGAGGGCCTCCCTTCGGAGGAGCAGTACTTC. This chain joins TRBV11-2 and TRBJ2-7; 9 nucleotides agree with TRBD2. The CDR3 has 16 residues. The germline V gene has CDR1 SGHAT and CDR2 FQNNGV. The V gene end was trimmed by 3 bases and the J gene end by 7 bases; junction bases not matched to a gene: 13. Looking up the rest from reference TRBV11-2 and TRBJ2-7 gives the full variable domain: EAGVAQSPRYKIIEKRQSVAFWCNPISGHATLYWYQQILGQGPKLLIQFQNNGVVDDSQLPKDRFSAERLKGVDSTLKIQPAKLEDSAVYLCASSLREGLPSEEQYFGPGTRLTVT.

This clone showed up just once. The chain carries TRBV18 and TRBJ2-5; maybe TRBD1 (6 bases). The CDR3 has 16 amino acids. The V gene lost 3 bases and the J gene lost 4 bases, with 18 bases spanning the gap. Germline CDR1 KGHSH, CDR2 LQKENI. The CDR3 loop reads CASSPLVGGLRETQYF. In DNA form, the CDR3 reads TGTGCCAGCTCACCCCTAGTAGGGGGATTACGAGAGACCCAGTACTTC.

This chain links TRBV19 with TRBJ2-2; D perhaps matches TRBD1 (6 bases). With 3 bases removed from V and 5 bases from J, the gap between germline ends came to 13 bases. This CDR3 spans 15 amino acids. The germline V gene encodes CDR1 LNHDA and CDR2 SQIVND (reference sequence). CDR3 DNA sequence: TGTGCCAGTAGTATGCTGTCAGGGGTGACCGGGGAGCTGTTTTTT. Protein sequence: CASSMLSGVTGELFF.

This chain joins TRBV7-8 and TRBJ1-1; 7 bases match TRBD1. The CDR3 totals 16 residues. The ends lost 3 bases at V and 3 bases at J; junction bases unmatched: 10. The V gene's germline CDR1 is SGHVS and CDR2 FQNEAQ. DNA for the CDR3: TGTGCCAGCAGCTTCGGCTCGACAGGGTTGGACACTGAAGCTTTCTTT. This encodes CASSFGSTGLDTEAFF.

The chain links TRBV16 to TRBJ2-5; TRBD1 aligns across 11 bases. The CDR3 has 16 residues. Germline V gene lookup returns CDR1 KGHSY and CDR2 FQNENV. Unmatched junction bases numbered 9, after V lost 4 bases and J lost 5 bases. The CDR3 DNA sequence: TGTGCCAGCAGCCCAACTGGACAGGGGGCTAGGGAGACCCAGTACTTC. Protein product: CASSPTGQGARETQYF.

This chain connects TRBV28 to TRBJ1-1; the match to TRBD1 covers 8 bases. This CDR3 has 17 residues. Per germline, CDR1 MDHEN and CDR2 SYDVKM. J gave up 6 bases and V 5 bases, and 17 bases lay outside the gene matches. CDR3 in amino acids: CASSTPRTGKMGSEAFF. The CDR3 region has the DNA TGTGCCAGCAGTACCCCACGGACAGGGAAAATGGGCTCTGAAGCTTTCTTT.

The gene calls are TRBV9 and TRBJ2-1, with 8 bases fitting TRBD1. Germline V gene sequence: CDR1 SGDLS, CDR2 YYNGEE. The CDR3 runs to 15 residues. V shed 2 bases and J 7 bases; nucleotides not matched to a gene: 8. The CDR3 DNA reads as TGTGCCAGCAGCGTCGACAGGGGAGTATGGAATGAGCAGTTCTTC. Its protein is CASSVDRGVWNEQFF.

The rearrangement uses TRBV27 and TRBJ2-7; no clear D. Trimming cost V 6 bases and J 0 bases, with 12 bases left between them. The CDR3 sequence is 14 residues long. CDR1 is MNHEY, CDR2 SMNVEV, per germline (reference sequence). The CDR3 coding sequence is TGTGCCAGCAGGTTCCTAGTGAACTCCTACGAGCAGTACTTC. As protein: CASRFLVNSYEQYF.

The chain combines TRBV6-5 with TRBJ1-2; D not certain. V lost 6 bases and J 7 bases, leaving 18 bases between the germline ends. Germline V gives CDR1 MNHEY, CDR2 SVGAGI. The CDR3 contains 14 residues. The CDR3 reads CASRALREFGGYTF. CDR3 nucleotides: TGTGCCAGCAGGGCCCTCCGGGAGTTCGGTGGCTACACCTTC.

V usage is TRBV24-1 and J usage is TRBJ2-2; TRBD2 matches at 7 bases. The junction had 10 bases not matched to a gene; V was cut back by 1 base and J by 3 bases. The CDR3 is 18 residues long. Germline CDR1 KGHDR, CDR2 SFDVKD. CDR3 sequence: CATSDLNSAGEYTGELFF. CDR3 in DNA: TGTGCCACCAGTGATTTAAATTCGGCGGGGGAGTACACCGGGGAGCTGTTTTTT.

The V gene is TRBV15, the J gene TRBJ1-1; D may be TRBD1 (5 bases). The CDR3 runs 16 residues. Trimming cost V 0 bases and J 5 bases, with 16 bases left between them. Germline V gene data show CDR1 as LNHNV and CDR2 as YYDKDF (reference sequence). The CDR3 region is CATSRDGEGIVTEAFF. The CDR3 bases are TGTGCCACCAGCAGAGATGGGGAGGGGATTGTTACTGAAGCTTTCTTT. Complete variable domain (other parts from reference TRBV15 and TRBJ1-1): DAMVIQNPRYQVTQFGKPVTLSCSQTLNHNVMYWYQQKSSQAPKLLFHYYDKDFNNEADTPDNFQSRRPNTSFCFLDIRSPGLGDTAMYLCATSRDGEGIVTEAFFGQGTRLTVV.

The chain has TRBV7-2 and TRBJ1-2; 7 bases match TRBD1. With 6 bases clipped from V and 3 bases from J, the junction kept 1 base outside the gene matches. Looked up from germline, CDR1 is SGHTA and CDR2 is FQGNSA. The CDR3 is made up of 12 amino acids. CDR3 residues: CASRGQDYGYTF. CDR3 bases: TGTGCCAGCAGAGGACAGGACTATGGCTACACCTTC.

The rearrangement links TRBV2 to TRBJ1-5, with D perhaps TRBD1 (6 bases). This CDR3 contains 12 residues. Between the trimmed V and J ends, which lost 7 bases and 4 bases, there was a span of 8 bases. Germline CDR1 SNHLY, CDR2 FYNNEI. The CDR3 loop is CASTRGNQPQHF. In DNA form, the CDR3 reads TGTGCCAGCACCAGGGGAAATCAGCCCCAGCATTTT.

The V gene is TRBV19, the J gene TRBJ2-1, with 12 positions matching TRBD2. The V gene's germline CDR1 is LNHDA and CDR2 SQIVND (reference sequence). V shed 1 base, J shed 8 bases, and the junction held 9 bases outside the gene matches. This CDR3 comprises 17 residues. The CDR3 here is CASSIGLAGGPRDEQFF. The CDR3 nucleotides are TGTGCCAGTAGTATAGGGCTAGCGGGAGGGCCGAGGGATGAGCAGTTCTTC.

This chain connects TRBV18 to TRBJ2-2; 11 nucleotides match TRBD2. The CDR3 has 16 amino acids. Germline V CDR1 and CDR2: KGHSH, LQKENI. Trimming removed 3 bases from V and 3 bases from J; junction bases left unmatched: 3. Written as DNA, the CDR3 is TGTGCCAGCTCACCCCTAGCGGGGGGCCACACCGGGGAGCTGTTTTTT. It is translated as CASSPLAGGHTGELFF.

The V and J genes are TRBV18 and TRBJ1-1; D is undetermined. CDR3 length equals 17 residues. The ends were cut back, 2 bases at V and 0 bases at J, with 16 bases in the middle. Per the germline V gene, CDR1 is KGHSH and CDR2 is LQKENI. CDR3: CASSPSGGWVMNTEAFF. CDR3 nucleotide sequence: TGTGCCAGCTCACCATCGGGAGGGTGGGTCATGAACACTGAAGCTTTCTTT.